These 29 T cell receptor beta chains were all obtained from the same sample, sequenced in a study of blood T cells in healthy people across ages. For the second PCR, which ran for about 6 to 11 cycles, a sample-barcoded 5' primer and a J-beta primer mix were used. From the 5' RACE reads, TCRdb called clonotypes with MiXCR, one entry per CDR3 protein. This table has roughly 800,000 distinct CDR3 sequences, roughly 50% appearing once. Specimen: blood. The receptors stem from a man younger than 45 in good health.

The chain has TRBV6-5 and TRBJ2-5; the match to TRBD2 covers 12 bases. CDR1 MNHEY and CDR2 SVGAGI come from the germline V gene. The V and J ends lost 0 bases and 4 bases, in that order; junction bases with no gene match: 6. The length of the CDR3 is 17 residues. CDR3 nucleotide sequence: TGTGCCAGCAGTTACTCCGGACTAGCGGGGAGAAGAGAGACCCAGTACTTC. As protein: CASSYSGLAGRRETQYF.

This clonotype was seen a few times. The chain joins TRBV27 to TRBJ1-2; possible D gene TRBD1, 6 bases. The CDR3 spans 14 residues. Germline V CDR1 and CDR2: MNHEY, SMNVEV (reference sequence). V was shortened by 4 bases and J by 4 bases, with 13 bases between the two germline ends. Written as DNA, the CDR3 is TGTGCCAGCAGTTCCCTGACAGGTAGCTATGGCTACACCTTC. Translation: CASSSLTGSYGYTF.

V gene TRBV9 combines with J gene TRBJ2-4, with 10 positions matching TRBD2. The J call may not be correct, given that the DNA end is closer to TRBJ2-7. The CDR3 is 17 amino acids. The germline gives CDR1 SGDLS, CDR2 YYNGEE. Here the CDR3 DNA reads TGTGCCAGCAGCGGTAACTTAGGTCGGACTAGCGGCTACGAGCAGTACTTC. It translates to CASSGNLGRTSGYEQYF.

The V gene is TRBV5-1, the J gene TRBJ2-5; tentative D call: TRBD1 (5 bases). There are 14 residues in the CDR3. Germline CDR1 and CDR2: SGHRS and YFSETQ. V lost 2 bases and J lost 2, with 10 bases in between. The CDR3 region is CASSFGRVQETQYF. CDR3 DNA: TGCGCCAGCAGCTTCGGCAGGGTACAAGAGACCCAGTACTTC.

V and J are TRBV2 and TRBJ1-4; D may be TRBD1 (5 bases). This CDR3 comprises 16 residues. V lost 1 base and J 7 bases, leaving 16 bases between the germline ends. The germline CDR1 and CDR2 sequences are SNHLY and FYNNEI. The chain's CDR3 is CASSEGAGTRGEKLFF. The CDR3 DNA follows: TGTGCCAGCAGTGAAGGGGCCGGGACGCGAGGTGAAAAACTGTTTTTT.

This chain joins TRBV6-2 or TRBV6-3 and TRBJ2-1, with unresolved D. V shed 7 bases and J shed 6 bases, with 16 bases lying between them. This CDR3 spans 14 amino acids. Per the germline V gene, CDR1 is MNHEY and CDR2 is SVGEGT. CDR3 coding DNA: TGTGCCAGCATGAGAGGCGGATGGGGCAATGAGCAGTTCTTC. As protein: CASMRGGWGNEQFF.

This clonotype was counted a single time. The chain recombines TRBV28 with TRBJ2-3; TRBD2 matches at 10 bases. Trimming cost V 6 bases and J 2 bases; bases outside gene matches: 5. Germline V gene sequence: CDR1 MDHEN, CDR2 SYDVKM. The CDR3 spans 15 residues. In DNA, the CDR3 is TGTGCCAGCAGCCCTAGCGGGAGAATCACAGATACGCAGTATTTT. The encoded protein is CASSPSGRITDTQYF.

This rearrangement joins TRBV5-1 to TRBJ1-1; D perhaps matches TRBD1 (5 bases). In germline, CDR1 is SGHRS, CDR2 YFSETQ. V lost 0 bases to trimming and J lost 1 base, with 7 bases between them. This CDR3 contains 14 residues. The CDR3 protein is CASSLGQSNTEAFF. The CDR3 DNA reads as TGCGCCAGCAGCTTGGGACAGTCGAACACTGAAGCTTTCTTT.

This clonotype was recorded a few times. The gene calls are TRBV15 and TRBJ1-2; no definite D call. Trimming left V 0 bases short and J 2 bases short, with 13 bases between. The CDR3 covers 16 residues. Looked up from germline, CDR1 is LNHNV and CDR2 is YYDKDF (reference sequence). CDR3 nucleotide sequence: TGTGCCACCAGCAGAGATCGGGCAGCAACCAACTATGGCTACACCTTC. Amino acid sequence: CATSRDRAATNYGYTF.

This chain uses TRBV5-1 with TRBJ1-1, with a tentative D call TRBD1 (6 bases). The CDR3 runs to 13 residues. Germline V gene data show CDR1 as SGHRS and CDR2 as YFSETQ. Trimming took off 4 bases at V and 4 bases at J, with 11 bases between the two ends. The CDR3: CASSPGDVTEAFF. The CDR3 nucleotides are TGCGCCAGCAGCCCAGGGGACGTCACTGAAGCTTTCTTT.

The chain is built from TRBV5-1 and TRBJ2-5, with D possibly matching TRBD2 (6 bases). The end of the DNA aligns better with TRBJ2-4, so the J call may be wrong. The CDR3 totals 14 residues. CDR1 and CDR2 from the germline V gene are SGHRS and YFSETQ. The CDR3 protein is CASSSWTGENIQYF. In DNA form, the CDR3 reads TGCGCCAGCAGCTCGTGGACGGGGGAAAACATTCAGTACTTC.

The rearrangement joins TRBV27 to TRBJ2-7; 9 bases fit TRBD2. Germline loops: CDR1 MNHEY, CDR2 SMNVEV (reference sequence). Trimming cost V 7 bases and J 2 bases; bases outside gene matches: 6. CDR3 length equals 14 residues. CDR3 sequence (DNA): TGTGCCAGCATTGCGGGAGGGCCTGCCTACGAGCAGTACTTC. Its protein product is CASIAGGPAYEQYF.

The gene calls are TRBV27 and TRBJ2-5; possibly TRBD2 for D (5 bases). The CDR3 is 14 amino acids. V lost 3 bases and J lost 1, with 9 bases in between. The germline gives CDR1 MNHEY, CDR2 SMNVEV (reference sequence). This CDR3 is CASSFVSGQETQYF. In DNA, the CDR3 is TGTGCCAGCAGTTTCGTAAGCGGCCAAGAGACCCAGTACTTC.

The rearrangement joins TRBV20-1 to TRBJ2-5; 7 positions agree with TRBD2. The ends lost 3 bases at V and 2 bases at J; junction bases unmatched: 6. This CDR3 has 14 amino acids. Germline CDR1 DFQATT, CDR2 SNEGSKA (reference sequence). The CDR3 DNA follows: TGCAGTGCTAGGTCAAGCGGGGCACAAGAGACCCAGTACTTC. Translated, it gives CSARSSGAQETQYF.

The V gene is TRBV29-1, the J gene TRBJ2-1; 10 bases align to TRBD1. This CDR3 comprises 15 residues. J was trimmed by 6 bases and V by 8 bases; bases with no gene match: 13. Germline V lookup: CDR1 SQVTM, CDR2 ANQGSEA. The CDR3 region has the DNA TGCAGCCTCGACCCCGGGACAGGGGTTCGCAATGAGCAGTTCTTC. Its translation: CSLDPGTGVRNEQFF.

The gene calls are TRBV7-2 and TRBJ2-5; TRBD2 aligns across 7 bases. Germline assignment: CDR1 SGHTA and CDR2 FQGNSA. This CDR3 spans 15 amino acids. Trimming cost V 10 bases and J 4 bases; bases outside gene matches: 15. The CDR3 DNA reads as TGTGCCACCGAGGGGCAAGCGGGGAGTGTAGAGACCCAGTACTTC. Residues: CATEGQAGSVETQYF.

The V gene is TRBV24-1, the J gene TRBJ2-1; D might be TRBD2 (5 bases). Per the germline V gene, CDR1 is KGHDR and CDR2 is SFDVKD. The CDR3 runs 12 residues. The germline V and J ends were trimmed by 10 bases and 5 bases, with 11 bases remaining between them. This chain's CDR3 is CATSGWDNEQFF. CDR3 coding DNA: TGTGCCACTTCGGGGTGGGACAATGAGCAGTTCTTC.

CDR3 bases: TGCAGTGCTAGTAGTGTAGCGGGAGTGTCCTACGAGCAGTACTTC. Its protein is CSASSVAGVSYEQYF. This chain joins TRBV20-1 and TRBJ2-5; 9 positions agree with TRBD2. The closer fit of TRBJ2-7 to the DNA end suggests the J call may be wrong. The germline V gene has CDR1 DFQATT and CDR2 SNEGSKA (reference sequence). This CDR3 has 15 residues.

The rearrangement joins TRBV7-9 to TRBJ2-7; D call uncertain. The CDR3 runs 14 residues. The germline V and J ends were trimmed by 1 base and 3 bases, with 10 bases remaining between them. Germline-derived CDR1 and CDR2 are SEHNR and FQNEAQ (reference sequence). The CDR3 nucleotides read TGTGCCAGCAGCTTAGGCCCTTTGGTCTACGAGCAGTACTTC. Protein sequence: CASSLGPLVYEQYF.

The CDR3 protein is CASSTGPGQPQHF. In DNA, the CDR3 is TGCGCCAGCAGCACAGGGCCGGGTCAGCCCCAGCATTTT. The chain links TRBV4-1 to TRBJ1-5, with D perhaps matching TRBD1 (6 bases). CDR1 is MGHRA, CDR2 YSYEKL, per germline. CDR3 length: 13 amino acids. V was pared by 5 bases and J by 6 bases, with 11 bases between.

The CDR3 sequence: CASKSGTSYEQYF. CDR3 nucleotides: TGTGCCAGCAAATCGGGGACGTCCTACGAGCAGTACTTC. The chain combines TRBV25-1 with TRBJ2-7, with D perhaps TRBD1 or TRBD2 (5 bases each). This CDR3 contains 13 residues. V shed 7 bases and J shed 1 base, with 11 bases lying between them. Germline lookup yields CDR1 MGHDK and CDR2 SYGVNS.

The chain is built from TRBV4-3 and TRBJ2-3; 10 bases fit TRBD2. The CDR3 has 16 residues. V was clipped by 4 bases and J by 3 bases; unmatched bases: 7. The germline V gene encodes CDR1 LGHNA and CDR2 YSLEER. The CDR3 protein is CASSPQLAGVTDTQYF. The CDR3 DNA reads TGCGCCAGCAGCCCTCAGCTAGCGGGAGTGACAGATACGCAGTATTTT.

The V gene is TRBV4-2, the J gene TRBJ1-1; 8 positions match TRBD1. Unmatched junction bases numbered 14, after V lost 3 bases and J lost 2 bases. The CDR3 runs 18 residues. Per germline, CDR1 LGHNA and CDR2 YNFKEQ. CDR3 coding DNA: TGTGCCAGCAGCCAGGAATCCTTCCCGGGACAGGTAAACACTGAAGCTTTCTTT. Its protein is CASSQESFPGQVNTEAFF.

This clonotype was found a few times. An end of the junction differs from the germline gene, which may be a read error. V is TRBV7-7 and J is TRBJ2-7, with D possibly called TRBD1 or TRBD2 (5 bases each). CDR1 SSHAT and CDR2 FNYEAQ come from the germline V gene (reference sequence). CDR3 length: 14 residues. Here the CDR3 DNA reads TGTGCTAGCAGCTTAGGGGAGTTTCCCTACGAGCAGTACTTC. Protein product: CASSLGEFPYEQYF.

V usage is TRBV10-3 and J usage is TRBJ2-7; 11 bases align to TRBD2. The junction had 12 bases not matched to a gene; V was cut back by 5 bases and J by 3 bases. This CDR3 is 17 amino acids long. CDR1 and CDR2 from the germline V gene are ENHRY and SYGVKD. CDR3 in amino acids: CAISTRILAGAGYEQYF. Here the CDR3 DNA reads TGTGCCATCAGTACCCGTATACTAGCGGGAGCTGGCTACGAGCAGTACTTC.

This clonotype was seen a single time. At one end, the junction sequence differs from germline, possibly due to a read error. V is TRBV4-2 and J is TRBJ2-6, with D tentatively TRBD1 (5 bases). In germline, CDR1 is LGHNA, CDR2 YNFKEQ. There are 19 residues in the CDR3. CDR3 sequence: CASSPRLLVAYSGAYVLTF. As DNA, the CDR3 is TGTGCCAGCAGCCCCCGACTCCTAGTCGCCTACTCTGGGGCCTACGTCCTGACTTTC.

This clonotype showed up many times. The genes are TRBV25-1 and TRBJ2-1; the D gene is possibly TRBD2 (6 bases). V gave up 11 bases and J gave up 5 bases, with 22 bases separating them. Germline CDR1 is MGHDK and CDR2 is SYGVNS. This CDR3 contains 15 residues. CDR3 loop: CAATRDSPGNNEQFF. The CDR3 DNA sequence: TGTGCCGCAACCCGGGACTCTCCCGGGAACAATGAGCAGTTCTTC.

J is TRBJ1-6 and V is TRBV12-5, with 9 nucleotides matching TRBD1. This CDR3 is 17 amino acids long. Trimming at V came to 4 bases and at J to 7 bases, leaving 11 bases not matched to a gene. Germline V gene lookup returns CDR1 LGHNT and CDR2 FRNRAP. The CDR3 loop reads CASGWGTGSVGNSPLHF. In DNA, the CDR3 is TGTGCTAGTGGTTGGGGGACAGGGAGTGTGGGGAATTCACCCCTCCACTTT.

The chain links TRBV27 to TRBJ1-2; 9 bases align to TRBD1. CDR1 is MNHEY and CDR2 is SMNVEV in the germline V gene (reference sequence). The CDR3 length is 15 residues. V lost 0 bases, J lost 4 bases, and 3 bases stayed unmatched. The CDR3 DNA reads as TGTGCCAGCAGTTTATCCGGGACAGGGACCTATGGCTACACCTTC. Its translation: CASSLSGTGTYGYTF.